The entry below gives a single T cell receptor beta chain sequence along with its context. Its antigen remains unidentified. No quality values exist for individual bases; no much larger clone is one base distant. The data originate from a study of CD8 T cells in Susac syndrome (dated 2019 in TCRdb). Concerning the study at large: Among the sequenced Susac syndrome patients, five or six had clinically active disease and eight or nine were in clinical remission. The study used repertoire sequencing to test whether antigen drove CD8+ T cell activation and differentiation in Susac syndrome. Susac syndrome patients were therapy-naive, on corticosteroids (some also receiving IVIg), or on IVIg alone at blood withdrawal.

General study outcomes and caveats: The number of individuals in the TCR sequencing and HLA analysis was acknowledged as relatively small. The CD4+ T cell repertoire of patients with Susac syndrome showed no detectable clonal expansion.

RNA was extracted with the RNeasy kit and about 0.45 to 1 ug was reverse transcribed using random hexamers. The immunoSEQ multiplex PCR assay, covering 54 Vbeta and 13 Jbeta segments, was used to amplify TCR beta CDR3 regions. Bias from PCR amplification was corrected by using a synthetic template baseline for primer optimization and for computational correction. The paper's data handling went like this. Reads were annotated to V, D and J genes per IMGT and analyzed with immunoSEQ Analyzer, keeping only productive sequences. To calculate clonality, Shannon entropy was normalized by log2 of the number of productive unique sequences and then subtracted from one. Public and private clones were assessed among the 100 most prevalent clones of each patient and control. A clone was defined as Susac-specific if it was absent from the healthy and MS cohorts, from over 1,000 published viral clones and from other ImmuneACCESS disease sequences. TCRdb reanalyzed the raw reads on its own, using fastp at Q25 for trimming and MiXCR for clone calling, and kept in-frame beta chains. Rows with one shared CDR3 protein collapse into an entry with the most common genes and DNA. TCRdb's processing, not the study's, gives the V and J calls here. The sample table holds about 180,000 distinct CDR3 sequences, of which about 93% were seen once. Around 0.094% of the sample rests with the top ten.

Peripheral blood CD8+ and CD4+ T cells from healthy donors, Susac syndrome patients and multiple sclerosis patients were profiled using high-throughput TCR beta sequencing. The Susac syndrome patients fulfilled recently defined diagnostic criteria for definite or probable disease. Bulk CD8+ and CD4+ T cells were purified magnetically by negative isolation, whereas CD8+ TEMRA cells were enriched by FACS. Blood was collected in EDTA tubes and processed within 24 hours, with PBMCs isolated through density gradient centrifugation. PBMCs intended for TCR sequencing were cryopreserved in liquid nitrogen and thawed later in a water bath at 37 degrees C. A purity of at least 90% was achieved for sorted or isolated CD4+, CD8+ and CD8+ TEMRA cells. Trimming accounts for 6 bases at V and 0 bases at J, while the number of junction bases matched to no gene is 11. From cysteine to phenylalanine, the CDR3 is 18 amino acids long. Of the read, only the CDR3 DNA is kept; its 54 bases are in frame from base 1. The germline V gene provides CDR1 MGHDK and CDR2 SYGVNS.

The receptor was isolated from a human donor with Susac syndrome. The sequence is built from TRBV25-1 and TRBJ2-3; 11 central bases correspond to TRBD2. Sequenced input: CD4+ T cells from PBMCs. This receptor has the CDR3 CASSRLAGGLLSTDTQYF. The nucleotide sequence is TGTGCCAGCAGCCGTCTAGCGGGGGGTCTCCTTAGCACAGATACGCAGTATTTT.